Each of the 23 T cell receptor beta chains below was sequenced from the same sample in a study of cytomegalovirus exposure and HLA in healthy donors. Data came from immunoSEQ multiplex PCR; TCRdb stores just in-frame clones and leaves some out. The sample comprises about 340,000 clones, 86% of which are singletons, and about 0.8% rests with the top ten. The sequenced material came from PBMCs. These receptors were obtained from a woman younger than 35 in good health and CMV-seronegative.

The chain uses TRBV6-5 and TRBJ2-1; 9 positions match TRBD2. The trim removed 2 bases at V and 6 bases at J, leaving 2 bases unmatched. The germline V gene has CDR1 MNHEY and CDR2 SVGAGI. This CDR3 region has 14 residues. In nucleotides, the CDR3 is TGTGCCAGCAGTTACGCAGCGGGAGGCAATGAGCAGTTCTTC. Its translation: CASSYAAGGNEQFF.

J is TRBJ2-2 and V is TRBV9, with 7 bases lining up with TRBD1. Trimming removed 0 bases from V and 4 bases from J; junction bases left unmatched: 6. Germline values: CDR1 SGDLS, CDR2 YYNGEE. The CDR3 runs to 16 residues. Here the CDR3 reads CASSVERTGPTGELFF. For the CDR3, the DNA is TGTGCCAGCAGCGTAGAGAGGACAGGACCCACCGGGGAGCTGTTTTTT. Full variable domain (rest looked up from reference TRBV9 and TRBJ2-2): DSGVTQTPKHLITATGQRVTLRCSPRSGDLSVYWYQQSLDQGLQFLIQYYNGEERAKGNILERFSAQQFPDLHSELNLSSLELGDSALYFCASSVERTGPTGELFFGEGSRLTVL.

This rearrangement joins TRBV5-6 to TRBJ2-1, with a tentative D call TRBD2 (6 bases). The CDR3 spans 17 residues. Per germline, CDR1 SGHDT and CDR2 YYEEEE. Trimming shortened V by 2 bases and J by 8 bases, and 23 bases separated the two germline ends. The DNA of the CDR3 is TGTGCCAGCAGCTTTCTAAACGCGGGGCTAGCCGGGGATGAGCAGTTCTTC. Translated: CASSFLNAGLAGDEQFF.

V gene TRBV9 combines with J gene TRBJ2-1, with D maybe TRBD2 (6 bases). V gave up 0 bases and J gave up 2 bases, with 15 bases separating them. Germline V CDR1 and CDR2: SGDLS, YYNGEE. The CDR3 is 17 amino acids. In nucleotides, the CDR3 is TGTGCCAGCAGCGTAGTCGCTCATAGCGGAACCTACAATGAGCAGTTCTTC. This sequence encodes CASSVVAHSGTYNEQFF.

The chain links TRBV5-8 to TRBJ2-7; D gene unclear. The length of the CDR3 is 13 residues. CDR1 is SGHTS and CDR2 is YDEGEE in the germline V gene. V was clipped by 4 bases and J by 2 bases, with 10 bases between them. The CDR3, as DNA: TGTGCCAGCAGCATGATACAGCCCTACGAGCAGTACTTC. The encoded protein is CASSMIQPYEQYF.

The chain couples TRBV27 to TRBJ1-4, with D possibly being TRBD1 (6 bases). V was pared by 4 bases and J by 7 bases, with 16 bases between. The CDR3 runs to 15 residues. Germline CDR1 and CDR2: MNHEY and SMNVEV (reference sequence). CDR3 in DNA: TGTGCCAGCAGTTCCACAGGGTTTCTAGGTGAAAAACTGTTTTTT. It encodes CASSSTGFLGEKLFF.

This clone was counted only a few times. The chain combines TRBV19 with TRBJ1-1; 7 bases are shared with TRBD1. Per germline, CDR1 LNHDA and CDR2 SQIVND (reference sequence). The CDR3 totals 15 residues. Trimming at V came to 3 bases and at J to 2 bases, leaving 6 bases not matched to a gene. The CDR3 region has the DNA TGTGCCAGTAGTATTCGAGGGACAGCCAACACTGAAGCTTTCTTT. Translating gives CASSIRGTANTEAFF.

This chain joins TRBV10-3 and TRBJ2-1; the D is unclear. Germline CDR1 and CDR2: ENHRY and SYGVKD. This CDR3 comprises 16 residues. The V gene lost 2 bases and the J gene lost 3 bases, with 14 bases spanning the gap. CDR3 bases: TGTGCCATCAGTGAGGATTTGGGCGTCAGCTACAATGAGCAGTTCTTC. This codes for CAISEDLGVSYNEQFF.

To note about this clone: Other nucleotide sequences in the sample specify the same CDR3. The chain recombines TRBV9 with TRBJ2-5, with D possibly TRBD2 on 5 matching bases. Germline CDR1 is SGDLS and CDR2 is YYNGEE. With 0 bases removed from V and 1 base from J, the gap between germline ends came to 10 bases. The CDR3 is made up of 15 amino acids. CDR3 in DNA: TGTGCCAGCAGCGTAGGTGGGAGCGGCCAAGAGACCCAGTACTTC. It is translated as CASSVGGSGQETQYF.

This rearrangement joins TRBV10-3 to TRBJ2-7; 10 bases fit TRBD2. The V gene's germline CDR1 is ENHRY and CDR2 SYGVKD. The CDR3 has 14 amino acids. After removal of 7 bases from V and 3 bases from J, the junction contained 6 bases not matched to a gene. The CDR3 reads CAIKLAGGVYEQYF. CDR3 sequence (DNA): TGTGCCATCAAATTAGCGGGAGGTGTCTACGAGCAGTACTTC.

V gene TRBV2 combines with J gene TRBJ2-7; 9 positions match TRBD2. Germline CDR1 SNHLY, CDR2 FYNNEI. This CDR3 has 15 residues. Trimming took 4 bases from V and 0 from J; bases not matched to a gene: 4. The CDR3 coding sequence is TGTGCCAGCAGTGTTGGGCGGGAGGGCTCCTACGAGCAGTACTTC. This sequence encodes CASSVGREGSYEQYF.

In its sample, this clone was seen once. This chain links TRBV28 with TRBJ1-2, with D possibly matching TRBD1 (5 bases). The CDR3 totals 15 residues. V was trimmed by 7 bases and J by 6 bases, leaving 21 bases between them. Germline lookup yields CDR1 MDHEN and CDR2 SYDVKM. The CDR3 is CASKTGGLGGDGYTF. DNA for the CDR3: TGTGCCAGCAAAACCGGGGGACTGGGAGGCGATGGCTACACCTTC.

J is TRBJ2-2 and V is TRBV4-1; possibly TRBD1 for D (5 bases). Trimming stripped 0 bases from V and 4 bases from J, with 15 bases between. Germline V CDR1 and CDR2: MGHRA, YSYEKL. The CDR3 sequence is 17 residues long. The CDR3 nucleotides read TGCGCCAGCAGCCAAGATGGGGCAGCCCTAGGCACCGGGGAGCTGTTTTTT. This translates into CASSQDGAALGTGELFF.

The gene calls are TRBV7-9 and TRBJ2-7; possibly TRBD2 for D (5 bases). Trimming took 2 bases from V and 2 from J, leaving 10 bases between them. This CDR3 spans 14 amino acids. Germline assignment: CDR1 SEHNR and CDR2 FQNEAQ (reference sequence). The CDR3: CASSLRDGTYEQYF. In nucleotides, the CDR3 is TGTGCCAGCAGCTTAAGAGACGGGACCTACGAGCAGTACTTC. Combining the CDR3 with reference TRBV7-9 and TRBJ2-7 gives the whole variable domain DTGVSQNPRHKITKRGQNVTFRCDPISEHNRLYWYRQTLGQGPEFLTYFQNEAQLEKSRLLSDRFSAERPKGSFSTLEIQRTEQGDSAMYLCASSLRDGTYEQYFGPGTRLTVT.

CDR3 sequence (DNA): TGCGCCAGCAGTGAGTGGCAGGTGGGCTCCTACGAGCAGTACTTC. It is translated as CASSEWQVGSYEQYF. The rearrangement links TRBV5-1 to TRBJ2-7; D is unresolved. V was shortened by 5 bases and J by 0 bases, with 15 bases between the two germline ends. Germline CDR1 and CDR2: SGHRS and YFSETQ. This CDR3 spans 15 amino acids.

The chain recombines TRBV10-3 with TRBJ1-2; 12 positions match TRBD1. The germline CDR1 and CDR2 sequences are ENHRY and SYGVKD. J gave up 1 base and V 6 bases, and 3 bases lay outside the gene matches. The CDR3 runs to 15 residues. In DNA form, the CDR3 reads TGTGCCATCAGCGGGGACAGGGGGCATAACTATGGCTACACCTTC. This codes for CAISGDRGHNYGYTF.

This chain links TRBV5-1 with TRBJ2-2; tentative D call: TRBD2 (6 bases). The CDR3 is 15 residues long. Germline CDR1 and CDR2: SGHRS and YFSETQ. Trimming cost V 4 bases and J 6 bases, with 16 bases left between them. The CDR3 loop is CASSALEGSPGELFF. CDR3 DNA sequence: TGCGCCAGCAGCGCCCTGGAGGGGTCCCCCGGGGAGCTGTTTTTT.

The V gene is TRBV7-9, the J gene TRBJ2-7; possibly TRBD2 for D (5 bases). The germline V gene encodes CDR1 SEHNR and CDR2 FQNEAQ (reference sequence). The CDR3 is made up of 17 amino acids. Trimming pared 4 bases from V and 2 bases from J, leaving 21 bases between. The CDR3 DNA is TGTGCCAGCAGCTCTAGGACTGGGTGGGCCGTAACCTACGAGCAGTACTTC. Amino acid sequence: CASSSRTGWAVTYEQYF.

The CDR3 is CASRDDRGLDEQFF. In nucleotides, the CDR3 is TGTGCCAGCAGAGACGACAGGGGGTTGGATGAGCAGTTCTTC. This rearrangement joins TRBV6-5 to TRBJ2-1, with 9 bases matching TRBD1. The CDR3 contains 14 residues. V shed 6 bases and J 8 bases; nucleotides not matched to a gene: 8. The germline V gene has CDR1 MNHEY and CDR2 SVGAGI.

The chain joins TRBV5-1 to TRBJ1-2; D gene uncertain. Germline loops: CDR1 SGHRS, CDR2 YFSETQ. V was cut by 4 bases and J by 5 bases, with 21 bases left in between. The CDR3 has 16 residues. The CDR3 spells CASSPYPFQAGYGYTF. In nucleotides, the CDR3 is TGCGCCAGCAGCCCTTACCCGTTTCAGGCTGGATATGGCTACACCTTC.

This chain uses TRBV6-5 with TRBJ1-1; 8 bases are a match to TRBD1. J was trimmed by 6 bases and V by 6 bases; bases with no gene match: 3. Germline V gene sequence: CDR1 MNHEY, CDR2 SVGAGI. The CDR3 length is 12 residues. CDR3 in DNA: TGTGCCAGCAGCGACAGGGGTGCTGAAGCTTTCTTT. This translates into CASSDRGAEAFF.

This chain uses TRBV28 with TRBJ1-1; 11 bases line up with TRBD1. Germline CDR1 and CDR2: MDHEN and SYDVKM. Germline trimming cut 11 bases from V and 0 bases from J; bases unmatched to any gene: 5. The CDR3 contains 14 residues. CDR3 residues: CAGGDRGVNTEAFF. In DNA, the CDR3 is TGTGCCGGAGGGGACAGGGGGGTGAACACTGAAGCTTTCTTT. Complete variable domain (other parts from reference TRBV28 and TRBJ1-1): DVKVTQSSRYLVKRTGEKVFLECVQDMDHENMFWYRQDPGLGLRLIYFSYDVKMKEKGDIPEGYSVSREKKERFSLILESASTNQTSMYLCAGGDRGVNTEAFFGQGTRLTVV.

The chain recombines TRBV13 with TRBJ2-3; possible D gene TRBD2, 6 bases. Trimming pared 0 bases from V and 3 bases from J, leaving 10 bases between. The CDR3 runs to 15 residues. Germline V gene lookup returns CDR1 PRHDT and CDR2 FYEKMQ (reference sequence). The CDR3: CASSLGWSGTDTQYF. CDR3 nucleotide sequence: TGTGCCAGCAGCTTAGGTTGGAGCGGGACAGATACGCAGTATTTT.